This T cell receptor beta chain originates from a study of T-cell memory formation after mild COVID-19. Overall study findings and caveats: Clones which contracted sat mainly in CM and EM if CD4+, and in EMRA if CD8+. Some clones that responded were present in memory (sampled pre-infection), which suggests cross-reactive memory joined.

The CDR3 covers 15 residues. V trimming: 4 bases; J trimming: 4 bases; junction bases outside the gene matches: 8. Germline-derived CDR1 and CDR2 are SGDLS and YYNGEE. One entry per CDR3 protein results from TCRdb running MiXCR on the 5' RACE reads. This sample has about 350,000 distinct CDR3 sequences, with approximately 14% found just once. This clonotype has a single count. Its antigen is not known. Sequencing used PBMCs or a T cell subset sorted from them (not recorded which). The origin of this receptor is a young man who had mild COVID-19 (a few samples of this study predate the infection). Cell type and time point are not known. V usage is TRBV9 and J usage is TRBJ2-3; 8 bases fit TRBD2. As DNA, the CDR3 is TGTGCCAGCAGCTTCCGGACTAGCCCCCCAGATACGCAGTATTTT. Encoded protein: CASSFRTSPPDTQYF. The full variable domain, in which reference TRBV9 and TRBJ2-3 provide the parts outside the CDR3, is DSGVTQTPKHLITATGQRVTLRCSPRSGDLSVYWYQQSLDQGLQFLIQYYNGEERAKGNILERFSAQQFPDLHSELNLSSLELGDSALYFCASSFRTSPPDTQYFGPGTRLTVL.